The clone carrying this T cell receptor (beta chain) appeared many times. CDR3 length equals 14 residues. Trimming took 5 bases from V and 4 from J, leaving 16 bases between them. Germline values: CDR1 DFQATT, CDR2 SNEGSKA (reference sequence). This record belongs to a study of blood T cells in healthy people across ages. PCR was performed a second time for about 7 to 12 cycles using a sample-barcoded 5' primer and a J-beta primer mix. TCRdb reprocessed the 5' RACE reads with MiXCR, giving one entry per CDR3 protein. The table has 1.5 million to 2 million distinct CDR3 sequences, 25% to 30% seen once.

V usage is TRBV20-1 and J usage is TRBJ2-3; perhaps TRBD2 as D (5 bases). The sample taken for sequencing was blood. This sequence originates from a woman in her twenties or thirties in good health. The CDR3 here is CSAPSNLEADTQYF. In DNA form, the CDR3 reads TGCAGTGCTCCTAGTAATCTGGAGGCAGATACGCAGTATTTT.